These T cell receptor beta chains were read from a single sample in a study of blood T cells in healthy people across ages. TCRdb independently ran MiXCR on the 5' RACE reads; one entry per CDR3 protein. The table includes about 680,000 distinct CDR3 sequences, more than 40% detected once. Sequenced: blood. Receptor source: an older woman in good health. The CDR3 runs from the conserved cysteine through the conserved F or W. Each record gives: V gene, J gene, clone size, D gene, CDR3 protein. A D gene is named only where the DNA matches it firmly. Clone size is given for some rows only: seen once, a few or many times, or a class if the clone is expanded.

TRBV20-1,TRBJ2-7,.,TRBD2,CSADALADYEQYF
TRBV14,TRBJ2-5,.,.,CASSRRLTETQYF
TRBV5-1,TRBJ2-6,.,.,CASSPEGFGANVLTF
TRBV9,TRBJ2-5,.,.,CASSVGGSRQYQETQYF
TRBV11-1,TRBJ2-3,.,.,CASSLDNRGTDTQYF
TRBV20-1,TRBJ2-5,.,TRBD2,CSATAGGPGETQYF
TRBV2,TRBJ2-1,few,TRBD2,CASRTRGEQFF
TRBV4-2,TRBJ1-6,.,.,CASSQESPAPLHF
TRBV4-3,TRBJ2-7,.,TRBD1,CASSQVTGDTHEQYF
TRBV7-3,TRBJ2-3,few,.,CASSFGQATDTQYF
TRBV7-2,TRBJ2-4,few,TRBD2,CASSPLGLAGFKNIQYF
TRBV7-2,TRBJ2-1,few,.,CASSPPGGSSYNEQFF
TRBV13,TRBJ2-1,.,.,CASSKGGEAKYNEQFF
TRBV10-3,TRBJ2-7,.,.,CATSELGASYEQYF
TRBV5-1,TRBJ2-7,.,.,CASSLGGKAYEQYF
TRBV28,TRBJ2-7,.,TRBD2,CASSSGGLAGGHLDEQYF